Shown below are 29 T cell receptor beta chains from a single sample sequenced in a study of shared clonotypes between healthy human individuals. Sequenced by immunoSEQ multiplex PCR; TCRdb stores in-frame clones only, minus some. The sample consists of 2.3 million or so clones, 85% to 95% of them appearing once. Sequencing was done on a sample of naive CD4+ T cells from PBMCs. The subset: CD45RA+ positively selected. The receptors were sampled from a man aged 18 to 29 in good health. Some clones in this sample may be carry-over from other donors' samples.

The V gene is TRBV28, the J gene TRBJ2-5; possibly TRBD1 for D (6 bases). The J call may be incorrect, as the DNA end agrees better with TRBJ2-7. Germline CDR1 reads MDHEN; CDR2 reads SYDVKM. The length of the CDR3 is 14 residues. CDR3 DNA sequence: TGTGCCAGCCAGGAACAGGGAGTTCCCTACGAGCAGTACTTC. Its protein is CASQEQGVPYEQYF.

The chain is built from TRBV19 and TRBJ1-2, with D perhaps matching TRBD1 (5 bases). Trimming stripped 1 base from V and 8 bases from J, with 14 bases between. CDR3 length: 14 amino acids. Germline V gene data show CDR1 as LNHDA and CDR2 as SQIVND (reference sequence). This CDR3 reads CASSIGGTTGGYTF. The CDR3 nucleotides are TGTGCCAGTAGTATAGGGGGCACGACTGGGGGCTACACCTTC.

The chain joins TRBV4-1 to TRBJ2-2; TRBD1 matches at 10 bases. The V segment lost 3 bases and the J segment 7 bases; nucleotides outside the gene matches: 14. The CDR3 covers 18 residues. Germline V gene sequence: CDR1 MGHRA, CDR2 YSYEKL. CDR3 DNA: TGCGCCAGCAGCCAGTTTACCGGGGACAGGGGATCGGTCGGGGAGCTGTTTTTT. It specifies CASSQFTGDRGSVGELFF.

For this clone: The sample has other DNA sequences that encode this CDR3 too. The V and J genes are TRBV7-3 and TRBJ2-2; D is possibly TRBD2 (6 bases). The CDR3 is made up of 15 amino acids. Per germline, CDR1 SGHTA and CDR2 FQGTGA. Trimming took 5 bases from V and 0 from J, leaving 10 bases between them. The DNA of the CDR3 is TGTGCCAGCAGCAGAGGAGGGTCGAACACCGGGGAGCTGTTTTTT. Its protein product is CASSRGGSNTGELFF.

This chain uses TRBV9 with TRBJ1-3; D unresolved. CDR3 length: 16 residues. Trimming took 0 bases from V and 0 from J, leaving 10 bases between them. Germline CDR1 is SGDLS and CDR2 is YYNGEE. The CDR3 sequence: CASSVAPANSGNTIYF. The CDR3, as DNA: TGTGCCAGCAGCGTAGCTCCGGCGAACTCTGGAAACACCATATATTTT.

CDR3 DNA sequence: TGCAGCGTGCCTGAGGAAGGGCAGGGCAAATACAATGAGCAGTTCTTC. Residues: CSVPEEGQGKYNEQFF. V usage is TRBV29-1 and J usage is TRBJ2-1, with D possibly being TRBD1 (5 bases). Germline loops: CDR1 SQVTM, CDR2 ANQGSEA. Trimming took 6 bases from V and 4 from J, leaving 22 bases between them. The CDR3 has 16 residues.

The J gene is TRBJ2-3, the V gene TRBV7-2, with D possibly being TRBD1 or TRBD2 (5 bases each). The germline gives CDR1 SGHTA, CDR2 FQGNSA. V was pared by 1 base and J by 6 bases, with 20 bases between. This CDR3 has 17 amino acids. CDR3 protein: CASSLVGTSYGPDTQYF. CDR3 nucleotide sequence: TGTGCCAGCAGCTTAGTTGGGACCTCCTATGGGCCCGATACGCAGTATTTT.

CDR3 protein: CASRHGTDEKLFF. The CDR3 DNA reads as TGTGCCAGCAGGCATGGGACAGACGAAAAACTGTTTTTT. This chain uses TRBV6-5 with TRBJ1-4; 7 bases fit TRBD1. This CDR3 region has 13 residues. With V trimmed by 6 bases and J by 8 bases, 6 bases remained unmatched. Looked up from germline, CDR1 is MNHEY and CDR2 is SVGAGI.

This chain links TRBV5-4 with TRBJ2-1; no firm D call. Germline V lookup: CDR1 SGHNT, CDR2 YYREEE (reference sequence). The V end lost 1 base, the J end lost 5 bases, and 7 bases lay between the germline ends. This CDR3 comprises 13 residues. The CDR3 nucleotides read TGTGCCAGCAGCTTGCCGACCAACAATGAGCAGTTCTTC. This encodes CASSLPTNNEQFF. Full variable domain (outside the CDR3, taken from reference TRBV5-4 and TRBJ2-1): ETGVTQSPTHLIKTRGQQVTLRCSSQSGHNTVSWYQQALGQGPQFIFQYYREEENGRGNFPPRFSGLQFPNYSSELNVNALELDDSALYLCASSLPTNNEQFFGPGTRLTVL.

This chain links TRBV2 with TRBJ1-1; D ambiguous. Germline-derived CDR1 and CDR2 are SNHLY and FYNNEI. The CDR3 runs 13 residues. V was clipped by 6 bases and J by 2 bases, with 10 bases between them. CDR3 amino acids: CASRAEFNTEAFF. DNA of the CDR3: TGTGCCAGCAGAGCCGAATTTAACACTGAAGCTTTCTTT.

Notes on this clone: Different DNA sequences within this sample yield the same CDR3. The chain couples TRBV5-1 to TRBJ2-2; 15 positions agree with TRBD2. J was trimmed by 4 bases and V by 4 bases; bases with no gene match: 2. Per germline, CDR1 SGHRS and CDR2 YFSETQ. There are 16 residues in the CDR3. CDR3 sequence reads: CASSPGLAGGTGELFF. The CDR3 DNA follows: TGCGCCAGCAGCCCGGGACTAGCGGGAGGCACCGGGGAGCTGTTTTTT. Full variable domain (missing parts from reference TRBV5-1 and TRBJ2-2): KAGVTQTPRYLIKTRGQQVTLSCSPISGHRSVSWYQQTPGQGLQFLFEYFSETQRNKGNFPGRFSGRQFSNSRSEMNVSTLELGDSALYLCASSPGLAGGTGELFFGEGSRLTVL.

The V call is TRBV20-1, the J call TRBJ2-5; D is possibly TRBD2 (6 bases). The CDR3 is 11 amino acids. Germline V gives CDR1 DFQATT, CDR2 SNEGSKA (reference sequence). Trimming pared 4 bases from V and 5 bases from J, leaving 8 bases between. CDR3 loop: CSATTRETQYF. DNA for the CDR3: TGCAGTGCTACGACTAGGGAGACCCAGTACTTC.

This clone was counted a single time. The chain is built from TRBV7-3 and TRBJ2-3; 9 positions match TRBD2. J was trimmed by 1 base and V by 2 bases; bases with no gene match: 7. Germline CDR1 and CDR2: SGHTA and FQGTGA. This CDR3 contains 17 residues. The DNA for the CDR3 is TGTGCCAGCAGCTTAGCGGGTAGCGGGAGTGGCACAGATACGCAGTATTTT. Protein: CASSLAGSGSGTDTQYF. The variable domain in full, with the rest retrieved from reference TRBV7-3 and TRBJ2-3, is GAGVSQTPSNKVTEKGKYVELRCDPISGHTALYWYRQSLGQGPEFLIYFQGTGAADDSGLPNDRFFAVRPEGSVSTLKIQRTERGDSAVYLCASSLAGSGSGTDTQYFGPGTRLTVL.

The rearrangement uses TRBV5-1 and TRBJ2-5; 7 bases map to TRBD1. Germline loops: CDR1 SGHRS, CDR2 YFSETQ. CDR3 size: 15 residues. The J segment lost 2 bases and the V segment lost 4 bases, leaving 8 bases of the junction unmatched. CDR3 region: CASSELGTVQETQYF. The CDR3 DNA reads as TGCGCCAGCAGCGAACTCGGGACAGTACAAGAGACCCAGTACTTC. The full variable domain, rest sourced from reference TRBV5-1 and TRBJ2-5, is KAGVTQTPRYLIKTRGQQVTLSCSPISGHRSVSWYQQTPGQGLQFLFEYFSETQRNKGNFPGRFSGRQFSNSRSEMNVSTLELGDSALYLCASSELGTVQETQYFGPGTRLLVL.

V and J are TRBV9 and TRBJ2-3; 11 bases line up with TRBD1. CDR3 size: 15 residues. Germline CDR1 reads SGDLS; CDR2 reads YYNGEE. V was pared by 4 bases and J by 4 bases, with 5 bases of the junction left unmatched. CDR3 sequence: CASSPGQGAADTQYF. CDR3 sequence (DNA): TGTGCCAGCAGCCCCGGACAGGGGGCCGCAGATACGCAGTATTTT.

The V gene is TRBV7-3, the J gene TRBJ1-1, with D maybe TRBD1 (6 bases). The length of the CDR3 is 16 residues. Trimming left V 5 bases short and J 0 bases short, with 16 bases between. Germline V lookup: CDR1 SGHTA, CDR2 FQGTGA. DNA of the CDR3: TGTGCCAGCAGCCTCAGGGGAGGACAGTTGAACACTGAAGCTTTCTTT. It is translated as CASSLRGGQLNTEAFF.

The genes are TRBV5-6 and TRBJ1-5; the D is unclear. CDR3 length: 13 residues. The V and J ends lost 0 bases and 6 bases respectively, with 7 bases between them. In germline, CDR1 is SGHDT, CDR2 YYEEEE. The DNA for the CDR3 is TGTGCCAGCAGCTTGGGAGAAATTCAGCCCCAGCATTTT. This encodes CASSLGEIQPQHF. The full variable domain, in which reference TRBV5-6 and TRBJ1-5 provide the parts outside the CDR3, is DAGVTQSPTHLIKTRGQQVTLRCSPKSGHDTVSWYQQALGQGPQFIFQYYEEEERQRGNFPDRFSGHQFPNYSSELNVNALLLGDSALYLCASSLGEIQPQHFGDGTRLSIL.

CDR3 protein: CASSIEGASNQPQHF. DNA for the CDR3: TGTGCCAGTAGTATAGAAGGGGCCAGCAATCAGCCCCAGCATTTT. The chain employs TRBV19 and TRBJ1-5; weak D call: TRBD1 (5 bases). Trimming pared 0 bases from V and 1 base from J, leaving 7 bases between. In germline, CDR1 is LNHDA, CDR2 SQIVND (reference sequence). The CDR3 totals 15 residues.

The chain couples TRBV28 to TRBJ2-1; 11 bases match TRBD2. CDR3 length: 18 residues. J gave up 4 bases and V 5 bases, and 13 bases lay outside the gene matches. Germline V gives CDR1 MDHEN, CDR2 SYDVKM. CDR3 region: CASSTGSGRGGLYNEQFF. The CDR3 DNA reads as TGTGCCAGCAGTACAGGTAGCGGGAGGGGGGGCCTTTACAATGAGCAGTTCTTC.

The CDR3 loop is CASRWDSPTGELFF. The CDR3, as DNA: TGTGCCAGCAGATGGGACTCACCCACCGGGGAGCTGTTTTTT. The chain combines TRBV7-2 with TRBJ2-2; possibly TRBD2 for D (6 bases). Between the trimmed V and J ends, which lost 6 bases and 4 bases, there was a span of 12 bases. Germline CDR1 and CDR2: SGHTA and FQGNSA. There are 14 residues in the CDR3.

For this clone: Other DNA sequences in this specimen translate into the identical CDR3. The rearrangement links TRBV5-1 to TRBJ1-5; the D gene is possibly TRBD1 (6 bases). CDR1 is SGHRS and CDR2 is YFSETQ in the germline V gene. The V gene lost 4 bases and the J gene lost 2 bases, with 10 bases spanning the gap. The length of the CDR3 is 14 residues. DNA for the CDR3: TGCGCCAGCAGCCCAGGGGAGGGCAATCAGCCCCAGCATTTT. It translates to CASSPGEGNQPQHF.

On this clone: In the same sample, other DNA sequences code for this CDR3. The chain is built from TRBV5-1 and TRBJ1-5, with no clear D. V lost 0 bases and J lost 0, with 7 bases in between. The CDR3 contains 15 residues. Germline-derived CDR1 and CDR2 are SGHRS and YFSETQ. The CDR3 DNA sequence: TGCGCCAGCAGCTTGGGTCCCAATAGCAATCAGCCCCAGCATTTT. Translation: CASSLGPNSNQPQHF.

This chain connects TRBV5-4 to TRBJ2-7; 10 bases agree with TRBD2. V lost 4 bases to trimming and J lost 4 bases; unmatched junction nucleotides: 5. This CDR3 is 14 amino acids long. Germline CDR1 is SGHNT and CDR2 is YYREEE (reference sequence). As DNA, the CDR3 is TGTGCCAGCAGCAGCGGGACTAGCGTGTACGAGCAGTACTTC. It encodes CASSSGTSVYEQYF.

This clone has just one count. In DNA, the CDR3 is TGCGCCAGCAGCTCCGCTCCTAGACAGGGAACCATATATTTT. This translates into CASSSAPRQGTIYF. This sequence joins TRBV5-1 and TRBJ1-3; 7 bases are shared with TRBD1. V lost 3 bases, J lost 10 bases, and 10 bases stayed unmatched. There are 14 residues in the CDR3. CDR1 and CDR2 (germline): SGHRS, YFSETQ.

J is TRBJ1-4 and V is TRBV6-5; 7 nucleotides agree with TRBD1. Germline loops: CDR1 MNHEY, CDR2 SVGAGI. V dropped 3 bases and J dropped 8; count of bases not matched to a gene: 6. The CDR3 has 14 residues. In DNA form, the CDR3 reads TGTGCCAGCAGTTATGGGACAGCTACCGAAAAACTGTTTTTT. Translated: CASSYGTATEKLFF.

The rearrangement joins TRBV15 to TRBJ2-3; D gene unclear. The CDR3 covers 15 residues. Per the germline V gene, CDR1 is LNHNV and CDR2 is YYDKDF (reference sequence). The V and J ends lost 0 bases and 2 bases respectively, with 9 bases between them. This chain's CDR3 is CATSRELANTDTQYF. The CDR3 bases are TGTGCCACCAGCAGAGAGTTGGCTAACACAGATACGCAGTATTTT.

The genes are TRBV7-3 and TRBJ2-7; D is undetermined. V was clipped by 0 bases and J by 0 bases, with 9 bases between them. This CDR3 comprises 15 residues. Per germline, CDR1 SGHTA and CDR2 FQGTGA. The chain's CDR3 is CASSLTPGNSYEQYF. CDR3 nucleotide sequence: TGTGCCAGCAGCTTAACCCCTGGTAACTCCTACGAGCAGTACTTC.

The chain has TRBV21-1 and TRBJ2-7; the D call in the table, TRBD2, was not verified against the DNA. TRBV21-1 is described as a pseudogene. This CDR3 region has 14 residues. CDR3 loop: CASSKSDYSYEQYF. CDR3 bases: TGTGCCAGCAGCAAGTCGGACTATTCCTACGAGCAGTACTTC.

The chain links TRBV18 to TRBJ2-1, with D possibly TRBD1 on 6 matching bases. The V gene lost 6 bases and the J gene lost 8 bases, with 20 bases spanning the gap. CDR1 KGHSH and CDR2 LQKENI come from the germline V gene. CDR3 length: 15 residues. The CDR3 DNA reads TGTGCCAGCTCCGCTCTGCAGGGGCGGGTATATGAGCAGTTCTTC. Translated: CASSALQGRVYEQFF.